A single sample gave rise to the 32 T cell receptor beta chains below, sequenced in a study of metastatic and nonmetastatic thyroid tumors. TCRdb recomputed clones from the PCR reads via MiXCR. Of some 45,000 clones in the sample, around 10% were seen once. Each patient came to thyroid surgery without any prior treatment (of any kind). Sequenced material: blood. Every receptor here comes from a male donor with papillary thyroid cancer or a benign thyroid nodule (not recorded which). Some clones in this sample may be carry-over from other donors' samples.

This clone occurred many times. The rearrangement joins TRBV24-1 to TRBJ2-5; 8 bases fit TRBD1. CDR3 size: 15 residues. CDR1 and CDR2 (germline): KGHDR, SFDVKD. The V gene end was trimmed by 3 bases and the J gene end by 5 bases; junction bases not matched to a gene: 7. CDR3 in amino acids: CATSDTDRGRETQYF. The CDR3 bases are TGTGCCACCAGTGATACCGACAGGGGTAGGGAGACCCAGTACTTC.

This clone showed up many times. The chain links TRBV7-8 to TRBJ1-1, with D possibly being TRBD1 (6 bases). The ends were cut back, 1 base at V and 8 bases at J, with 20 bases in the middle. The CDR3 is 16 residues long. Germline CDR1 reads SGHVS; CDR2 reads FQNEAQ. The CDR3 DNA is TGTGCCAGCAGCTTAGAGGCCCGGGGGCGCAGTGGAGAAGCTTTCTTT. It is translated as CASSLEARGRSGEAFF.

This clone was seen many times. The V gene is TRBV27, the J gene TRBJ2-5; D call uncertain. The CDR3 loop spans 12 amino acids. Germline loops: CDR1 MNHEY, CDR2 SMNVEV (reference sequence). Between the trimmed V and J ends, which lost 5 bases and 3 bases, there was a span of 7 bases. The CDR3: CASSLLKETQYF. The CDR3 DNA reads as TGTGCCAGCAGTCTCCTAAAAGAGACCCAGTACTTC.

This clone was counted many times. The CDR3 bases are TGTGCCAGCAGCGGTAGCGGGAGCTCCTACAATGAGCAGTTCTTC. Protein: CASSGSGSSYNEQFF. The rearrangement uses TRBV9 and TRBJ2-1; the match to TRBD2 covers 9 bases. Per germline, CDR1 SGDLS and CDR2 YYNGEE. Trimming removed 3 bases from V and 0 bases from J; junction bases left unmatched: 1. The CDR3 totals 15 residues.

This clone appeared many times. At one of its ends the junction is not consistent with the germline gene, which may arise from a read error. This sequence joins TRBV7-7 and TRBJ2-1, with unresolved D. CDR3 length: 13 amino acids. CDR1 SSHAT and CDR2 FNYEAQ come from the germline V gene (reference sequence). The CDR3 is CASSLDTYNEQFF. Written as DNA, the CDR3 is TGTGCTAGCAGCTTAGACACCTACAATGAGCAGTTCTTC.

For this clone: The junction departs from germline at one end; a sequencing error may be responsible. The sample contains more than one DNA sequence encoding this CDR3. The V gene is TRBV4-3, the J gene TRBJ1-6; D not resolved. The CDR3 is 15 amino acids. Germline V gene lookup returns CDR1 LGHNA and CDR2 YSLEER. In nucleotides, the CDR3 is TGCGCCAGCAGCCAAGATCGGTTTGGGGATTCACCCCTCCACTTC. This gives the protein CASSQDRFGDSPLHF.

This clone was observed at least ten times. The gene calls are TRBV6-1 and TRBJ1-1; possible D gene TRBD1, 6 bases. Between the trimmed V and J ends, which lost 6 bases and 4 bases, there was a span of 12 bases. Germline lookup yields CDR1 MNHNS and CDR2 SASEGT. This CDR3 is built from 13 residues. CDR3 sequence: CASRHRAVTEAFF. CDR3 sequence (DNA): TGTGCCAGCAGACACAGGGCGGTCACTGAAGCTTTCTTT.

This clone showed up many times. For the CDR3, the DNA is TGTGCCAGCCGCATACCAGGGGCTCTCTTGAACACTGAAGCTTTCTTT. This sequence encodes CASRIPGALLNTEAFF. V is TRBV28 and J is TRBJ1-1, with D maybe TRBD1 (6 bases). Germline V lookup: CDR1 MDHEN, CDR2 SYDVKM. Trimming removed 8 bases at V and 0 bases at J, with 19 bases between. CDR3 length: 16 residues.

Only a few counts were recorded for this clone. The genes are TRBV5-4 and TRBJ2-1; 7 bases match TRBD2. The germline CDR1 and CDR2 sequences are SGHNT and YYREEE (reference sequence). The junction had 2 bases not matched to a gene; V was cut back by 3 bases and J by 11 bases. The length of the CDR3 is 11 residues. In DNA, the CDR3 is TGTGCCAGCAGCTGGGGGGGAAAGCAGTTCTTC. Translated, it gives CASSWGGKQFF.

About this clone: This may be a read error, as it is one base from a much larger clone. The V gene is TRBV29-1, the J gene TRBJ1-1, with D possibly being TRBD1 (5 bases). This CDR3 contains 14 residues. Germline V gives CDR1 SQVTM, CDR2 ANQGSEA. Trimming removed 7 bases from V and 1 base from J, with 16 bases in between. Here the CDR3 reads CSANRLGGNTEAFF. CDR3 sequence (DNA): TGCAGCGCCAATCGCTTGGGGGGGAACACTGAAGCTTTCTTT.

This clone came up many times. The CDR3 sequence: CASSAQRGVQGNEQFF. CDR3 sequence (DNA): TGTGCCAGCAGTGCCCAGCGTGGTGTCCAGGGGAATGAGCAGTTCTTC. J is TRBJ2-1 and V is TRBV6-2 or TRBV6-3; tentative D call: TRBD1 (6 bases). Deletions cut 5 bases from V and 7 bases from J, with 21 bases between. The CDR3 sequence is 16 residues long. CDR1 is MNHEY and CDR2 is SVGEGT in the germline V gene.

This clone occurred many times. The J gene is TRBJ2-1, the V gene TRBV6-1, with 7 bases aligning to TRBD1. The CDR3 totals 14 residues. CDR1 and CDR2 from the germline V gene are MNHNS and SASEGT. V lost 6 bases to trimming and J lost 5 bases; unmatched junction nucleotides: 7. CDR3 nucleotide sequence: TGTGCCAGCAGGAGAGACAGGGACGACAATGAGCAGTTCTTC. This translates into CASRRDRDDNEQFF.

This clone has a count of ten or more. V and J are TRBV10-3 and TRBJ2-7, with 14 bases that match TRBD2. With V trimmed by 6 bases and J by 5 bases, 3 bases remained unmatched. There are 14 residues in the CDR3. The V gene's germline CDR1 is ENHRY and CDR2 SYGVKD. The CDR3 DNA sequence: TGTGCCATCAGCGCGACTAGCGGGAGGGACGAGCAGTACTTC. This sequence encodes CAISATSGRDEQYF.

This clone was observed a handful of times. A read error may explain this, as a much larger clone is one base away. The chain links TRBV3-1 to TRBJ2-5; TRBD2 agrees at 7 bases. Germline V lookup: CDR1 LGHDT, CDR2 YNNKEL (reference sequence). With 7 bases clipped from V and 5 bases from J, the junction kept 13 bases outside the gene matches. The CDR3 runs to 15 residues. DNA of the CDR3: TGTGCCAGCATCCAGATGGGGGAGGGGCGGGAGACCCAGTACTTC. Translating it yields CASIQMGEGRETQYF.

The chain uses TRBV7-9 and TRBJ2-1; TRBD1 is a possible D gene (6 bases). Germline V gene data show CDR1 as SEHNR and CDR2 as FQNEAQ (reference sequence). The CDR3 sequence is 12 residues long. V lost 5 bases, J lost 9 bases, and 11 bases lay in between. The CDR3 nucleotides read TGTGCCAGCAGCAAGGGGGAGACTGAGCAGTTCTTC. Its translation: CASSKGETEQFF. Full variable domain (rest looked up from reference TRBV7-9 and TRBJ2-1): DTGVSQNPRHKITKRGQNVTFRCDPISEHNRLYWYRQTLGQGPEFLTYFQNEAQLEKSRLLSDRFSAERPKGSFSTLEIQRTEQGDSAMYLCASSKGETEQFFGPGTRLTVL.

At least ten counts were recorded for this clone. The chain joins TRBV4-3 to TRBJ2-5; D might be TRBD1 (5 bases). CDR1 is LGHNA and CDR2 is YSLEER in the germline V gene. The CDR3 length is 14 residues. Trimming removed 4 bases from V and 5 bases from J, with 14 bases in between. CDR3 in amino acids: CASSPRRVGETQYF. The CDR3 bases are TGCGCCAGCAGCCCTCGCAGGGTTGGTGAGACCCAGTACTTC.

This clone occurred many times. This chain uses TRBV9 with TRBJ2-3; D is ambiguous. The length of the CDR3 is 16 residues. Germline assignment: CDR1 SGDLS and CDR2 YYNGEE. Trimming removed 0 bases at V and 1 base at J, with 12 bases between. The CDR3 DNA sequence: TGTGCCAGCAGCGTAGAGGGTAGCTTGGGCACAGATACGCAGTATTTT. Translation gives CASSVEGSLGTDTQYF.

Many counts were recorded for this clone. This may stem from a read error, because a much larger clone lies one nucleotide away. This rearrangement joins TRBV11-2 to TRBJ2-7; the match to TRBD2 covers 7 bases. The V gene's germline CDR1 is SGHAT and CDR2 FQNNGV. CDR3 length: 15 amino acids. The CDR3 protein is CTSSFGPGARGEQYF. CDR3 in DNA: TGTACCAGCAGCTTTGGACCTGGGGCGCGGGGGGAGCAGTACTTC.

This clone was observed many times. V gene TRBV28 combines with J gene TRBJ1-1; D not certain. The CDR3 covers 12 residues. The ends were cut back, 4 bases at V and 5 bases at J, with 8 bases in the middle. Germline CDR1 MDHEN, CDR2 SYDVKM. CDR3 loop: CASSSPGTEAFF. The DNA for the CDR3 is TGTGCCAGCAGTTCTCCGGGGACTGAAGCTTTCTTT.

This clone was counted at least ten times. The chain uses TRBV30 and TRBJ1-2; the D gene is possibly TRBD1 (5 bases). Trimming left V 0 bases short and J 8 bases short, with 19 bases between. Per germline, CDR1 GTSNPN and CDR2 SVGIG (reference sequence). The CDR3 length is 15 residues. The CDR3 reads CAWSVKGPYRGGYTF. CDR3 sequence (DNA): TGTGCCTGGAGTGTAAAGGGACCTTATCGGGGGGGCTACACCTTC.

The rearrangement joins TRBV20-1 to TRBJ2-1, with D possibly called TRBD1 or TRBD2 (5 bases each). CDR1 and CDR2 from the germline V gene are DFQATT and SNEGSKA (reference sequence). CDR3 size: 17 residues. The germline V and J ends were trimmed by 6 bases and 3 bases, with 24 bases remaining between them. CDR3: CSAGRTSGVYYYNEQFF. In DNA form, the CDR3 reads TGCAGTGCCGGTAGGACAAGCGGTGTCTACTACTACAATGAGCAGTTCTTC.

To note about this clone: The junction differs from germline at one of its ends, possibly a read error. This chain uses TRBV28 with TRBJ2-2, with D tentatively TRBD1 or TRBD2 (6 bases each). The CDR3 loop spans 13 amino acids. The germline gives CDR1 MDHEN, CDR2 SYDVKM. CDR3 amino acids: CASSFWGAGELFF. As DNA, the CDR3 is TGTGCCAGCAGTTTTTGGGGGGCCGGGGAGTTGTTTTTT. The entire variable domain, with the rest obtained from reference TRBV28 and TRBJ2-2, is as follows: DVKVTQSSRYLVKRTGEKVFLECVQDMDHENMFWYRQDPGLGLRLIYFSYDVKMKEKGDIPEGYSVSREKKERFSLILESASTNQTSMYLCASSFWGAGELFFGEGSRLTVL.

This clone has just a few counts. A read error may be the cause here, since a much bigger clone is one base away. The chain has TRBV2 and TRBJ2-3, with D possibly being TRBD1 or TRBD2 (5 bases each). The V end lost 6 bases, the J end lost 6 bases, and 25 bases lay between the germline ends. The CDR3 sequence is 17 residues long. Germline values: CDR1 SNHLY, CDR2 FYNNEI. CDR3 nucleotides: TGTGCCAGCAGAGACTCCGGGACCTTCACCGCCGACGATACGCAGTATTTT. Protein: CASRDSGTFTADDTQYF.

Within the sample, this clone is medium-sized. V and J are TRBV6-2 or TRBV6-3 and TRBJ2-7; D might be TRBD2 (7 bases). With 5 bases removed from V and 1 base from J, the gap between germline ends came to 15 bases. CDR1 is MNHEY and CDR2 is SVGEGT in the germline V gene. The CDR3 contains 15 residues. This CDR3 is CASSRAGAPSYEQYF. DNA for the CDR3: TGTGCCAGCAGTCGGGCGGGGGCCCCGTCCTACGAGCAGTACTTC.

The genes are TRBV11-2 and TRBJ1-6; D is uncertain. This CDR3 region has 15 residues. Per the germline V gene, CDR1 is SGHAT and CDR2 is FQNNGV. Trimming left V 3 bases short and J 8 bases short, with 14 bases between. The CDR3 bases are TGTGCCAGCAGCTTTCGGTCGGGTATGGATTCACCCCTCCACTTT. Its protein is CASSFRSGMDSPLHF.

This clone appeared many times. The rearrangement uses TRBV19 and TRBJ2-5, with no clear D. Germline CDR1 LNHDA, CDR2 SQIVND (reference sequence). This CDR3 is built from 11 residues. V lost 2 bases and J lost 5, with 3 bases in between. The CDR3 DNA is TGTGCCAGTAGTATAAGTGAGACCCAGTACTTC. This translates into CASSISETQYF.

The chain joins TRBV20-1 to TRBJ2-5; D is perhaps TRBD1 (5 bases). Trimming took 0 bases from V and 2 from J, leaving 13 bases between them. Germline V CDR1 and CDR2: DFQATT, SNEGSKA (reference sequence). CDR3 length: 15 residues. The CDR3 nucleotides read TGCAGTGCTAGAGATCTTGACAGTGGGCAAGAGACCCAGTACTTC. It translates to CSARDLDSGQETQYF.

In the case of this clone: A read error is possible here, since a much larger clone lies one base away. This CDR3 is also generated by other DNA sequences in the sample. The J gene is TRBJ2-2, the V gene TRBV30; no clear D. Germline CDR1 and CDR2: GTSNPN and SVGIG (reference sequence). The CDR3 has 13 amino acids. CDR3 residues: CAWSVTNTGELFF. CDR3 nucleotide sequence: TGCGCCTGGAGTGTAACGAACACCGGGGAGCTGTTTTTT.

A remark on this clone: A read error may be the cause here, since a much bigger clone is one base away. This chain connects TRBV13 to TRBJ2-3; no clear D. Germline loops: CDR1 PRHDT, CDR2 FYEKMQ (reference sequence). V was trimmed by 6 bases and J by 5 bases, leaving 15 bases between them. This CDR3 is built from 14 residues. The CDR3 DNA reads as TGTGCCAGCAGTCCTCTCGATGGGATAGATACGCAGTATTTT. It codes for CASSPLDGIDTQYF.

This clone was counted many times. V is TRBV7-8 and J is TRBJ2-7; TRBD2 matches 14 bases. This CDR3 comprises 16 residues. Germline V gives CDR1 SGHVS, CDR2 FQNEAQ. The trim removed 4 bases at V and 6 bases at J, leaving 8 bases unmatched. The CDR3 reads CASSSTGTSGSPEQYF. The CDR3 DNA reads TGTGCCAGCAGCTCGACCGGGACTAGCGGGAGCCCCGAGCAGTACTTC. The variable domain in full, completed from reference TRBV7-8 and TRBJ2-7, reads GAGVSQSPRYKVAKRGQDVALRCDPISGHVSLFWYQQALGQGPEFLTYFQNEAQLDKSGLPSDRFFAERPEGSVSTLKIQRTQQEDSAVYLCASSSTGTSGSPEQYFGPGTRLTVT.

A word on this clone: This may be a read error: a much more frequent sequence differs by one nucleotide. The gene calls are TRBV20-1 and TRBJ1-1; D uncertain. Trimming removed 2 bases from V and 0 bases from J, with 4 bases in between. CDR3 size: 12 residues. Germline V gives CDR1 DFQATT, CDR2 SNEGSKA (reference sequence). The CDR3 spells CSARLMNTEAFF. The CDR3 nucleotides are TGCAGTGCTAGACTGATGAACACTGAAGCTTTCTTT.

In its sample, this clone was seen many times. V usage is TRBV20-1 and J usage is TRBJ1-6, with D possibly being TRBD1 (5 bases). This CDR3 is 15 amino acids long. Trimming took 2 bases from V and 5 from J, leaving 13 bases between them. Germline loops: CDR1 DFQATT, CDR2 SNEGSKA (reference sequence). The CDR3 spells CSARTYQGNNSPLHF. As DNA, the CDR3 is TGCAGTGCTAGAACCTACCAGGGTAATAATTCACCCCTCCACTTT.